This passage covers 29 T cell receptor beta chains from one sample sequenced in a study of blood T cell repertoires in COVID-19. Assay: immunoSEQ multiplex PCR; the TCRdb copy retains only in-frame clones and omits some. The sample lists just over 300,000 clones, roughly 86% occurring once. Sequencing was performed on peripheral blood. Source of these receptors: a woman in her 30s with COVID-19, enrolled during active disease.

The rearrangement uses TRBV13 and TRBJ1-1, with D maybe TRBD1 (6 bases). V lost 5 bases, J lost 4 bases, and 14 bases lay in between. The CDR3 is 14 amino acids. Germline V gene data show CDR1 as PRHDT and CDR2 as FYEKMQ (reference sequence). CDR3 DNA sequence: TGTGCCAGCAGCCCGACAGGCCTGAGCACTGAAGCTTTCTTT. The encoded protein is CASSPTGLSTEAFF.

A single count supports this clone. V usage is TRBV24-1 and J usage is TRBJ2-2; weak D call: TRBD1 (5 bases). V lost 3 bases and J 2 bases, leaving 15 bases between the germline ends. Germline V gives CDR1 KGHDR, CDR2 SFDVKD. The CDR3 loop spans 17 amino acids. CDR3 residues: CATSDRWGGLNTGELFF. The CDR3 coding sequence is TGTGCCACCAGTGATCGGTGGGGCGGTCTTAACACCGGGGAGCTGTTTTTT.

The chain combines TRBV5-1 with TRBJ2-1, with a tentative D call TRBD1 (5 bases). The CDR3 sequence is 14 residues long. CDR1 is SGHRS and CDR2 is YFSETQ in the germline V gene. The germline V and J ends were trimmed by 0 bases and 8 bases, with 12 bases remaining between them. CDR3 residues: CASSLAKGRDEQFF. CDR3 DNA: TGCGCCAGCAGCTTGGCCAAGGGGCGAGATGAGCAGTTCTTC.

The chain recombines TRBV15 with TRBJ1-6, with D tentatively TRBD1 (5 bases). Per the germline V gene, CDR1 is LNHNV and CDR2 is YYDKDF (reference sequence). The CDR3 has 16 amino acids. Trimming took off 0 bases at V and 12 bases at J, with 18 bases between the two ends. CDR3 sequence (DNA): TGTGCCACCAGCAGAGAGCCCCTGGGGACTACTGTACCCCTCCACTTT. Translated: CATSREPLGTTVPLHF.

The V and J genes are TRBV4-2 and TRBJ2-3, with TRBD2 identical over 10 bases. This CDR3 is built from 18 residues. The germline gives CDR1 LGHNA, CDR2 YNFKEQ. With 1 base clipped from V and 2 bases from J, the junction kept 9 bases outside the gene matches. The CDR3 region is CASSQAASGGPNTDTQYF. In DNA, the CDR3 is TGTGCCAGCAGCCAAGCGGCTAGCGGGGGTCCAAACACAGATACGCAGTATTTT.

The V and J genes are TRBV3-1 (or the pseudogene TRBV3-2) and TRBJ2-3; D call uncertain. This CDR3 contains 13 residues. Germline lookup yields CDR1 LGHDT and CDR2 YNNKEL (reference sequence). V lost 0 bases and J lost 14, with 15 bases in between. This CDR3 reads CASSQDLGSIPYF. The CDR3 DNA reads TGTGCCAGCAGCCAAGATCTAGGTAGCATCCCGTATTTT.

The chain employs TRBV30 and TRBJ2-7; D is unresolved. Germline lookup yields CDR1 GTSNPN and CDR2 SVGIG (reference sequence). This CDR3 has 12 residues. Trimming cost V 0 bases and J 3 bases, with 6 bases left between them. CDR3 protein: CAWSVQDYEQYF. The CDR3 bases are TGTGCCTGGAGTGTCCAGGACTACGAGCAGTACTTC.

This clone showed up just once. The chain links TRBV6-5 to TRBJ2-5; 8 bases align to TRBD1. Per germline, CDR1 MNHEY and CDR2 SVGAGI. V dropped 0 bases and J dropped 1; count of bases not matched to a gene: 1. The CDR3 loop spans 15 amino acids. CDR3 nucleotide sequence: TGTGCCAGCAGTTACTCACAGGGGGTCCAAGAGACCCAGTACTTC. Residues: CASSYSQGVQETQYF.

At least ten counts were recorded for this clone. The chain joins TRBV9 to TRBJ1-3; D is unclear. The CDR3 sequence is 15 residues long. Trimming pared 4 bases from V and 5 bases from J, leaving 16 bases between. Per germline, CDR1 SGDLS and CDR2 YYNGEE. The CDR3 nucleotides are TGTGCCAGCAGCCCTCAGATGACACAGCGAAACACCATATATTTT. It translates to CASSPQMTQRNTIYF.

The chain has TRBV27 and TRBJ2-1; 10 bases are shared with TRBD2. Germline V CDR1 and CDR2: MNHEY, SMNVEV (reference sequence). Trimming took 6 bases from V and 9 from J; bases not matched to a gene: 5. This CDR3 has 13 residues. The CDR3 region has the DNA TGTGCCAGCAGAGGACTAGCGGCGGGTGAGCAGTTCTTC. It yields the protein CASRGLAAGEQFF.

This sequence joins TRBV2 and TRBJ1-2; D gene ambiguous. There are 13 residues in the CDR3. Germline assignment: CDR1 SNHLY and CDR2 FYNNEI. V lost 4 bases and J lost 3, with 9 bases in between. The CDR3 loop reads CASSAEGDYGYTF. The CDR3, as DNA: TGTGCCAGCAGTGCGGAGGGAGACTATGGCTACACCTTC.

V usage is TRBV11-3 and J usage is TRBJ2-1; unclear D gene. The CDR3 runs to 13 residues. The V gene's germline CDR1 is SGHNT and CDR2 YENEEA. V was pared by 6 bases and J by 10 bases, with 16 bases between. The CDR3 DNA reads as TGTGCCAGCAGATCCTCGCACAGCCTCGAGCAGTTCTTC. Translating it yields CASRSSHSLEQFF.

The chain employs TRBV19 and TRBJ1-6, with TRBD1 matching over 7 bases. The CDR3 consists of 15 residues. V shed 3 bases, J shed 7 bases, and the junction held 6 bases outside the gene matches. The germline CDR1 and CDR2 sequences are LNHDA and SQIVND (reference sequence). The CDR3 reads CASSISTGRNSPLHF. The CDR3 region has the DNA TGTGCCAGTAGTATCTCGACAGGGAGGAATTCACCCCTCCACTTT.

The CDR3 DNA sequence: TGTGCCAGCAGCTTATGGGGGGGCCCCACAGATACGCAGTATTTT. The encoded protein is CASSLWGGPTDTQYF. The chain links TRBV7-2 to TRBJ2-3, with a tentative D call TRBD2 (7 bases). The germline CDR1 and CDR2 sequences are SGHTA and FQGNSA. The CDR3 runs 15 residues. Trimming stripped 2 bases from V and 2 bases from J, with 11 bases between.

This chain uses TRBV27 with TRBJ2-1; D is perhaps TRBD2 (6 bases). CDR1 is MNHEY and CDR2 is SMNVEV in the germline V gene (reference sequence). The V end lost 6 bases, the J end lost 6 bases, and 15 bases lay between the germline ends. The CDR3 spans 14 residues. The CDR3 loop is CASSWGLKGNEQFF. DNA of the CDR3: TGTGCCAGCAGCTGGGGACTCAAGGGCAATGAGCAGTTCTTC.

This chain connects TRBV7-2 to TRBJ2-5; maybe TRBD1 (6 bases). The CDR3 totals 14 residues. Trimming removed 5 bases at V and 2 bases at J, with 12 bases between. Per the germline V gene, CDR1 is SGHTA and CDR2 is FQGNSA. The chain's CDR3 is CASSPQTGQETQYF. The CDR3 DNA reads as TGTGCCAGCAGCCCCCAGACAGGACAAGAGACCCAGTACTTC.

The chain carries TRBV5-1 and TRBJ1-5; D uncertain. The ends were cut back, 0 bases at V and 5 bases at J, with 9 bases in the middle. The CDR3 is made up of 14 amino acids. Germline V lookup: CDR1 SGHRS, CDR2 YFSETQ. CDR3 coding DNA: TGCGCCAGCAGCTTGGTTGCAGGCGATCAGCCCCAGCATTTT. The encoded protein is CASSLVAGDQPQHF. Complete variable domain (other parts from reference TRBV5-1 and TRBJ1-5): KAGVTQTPRYLIKTRGQQVTLSCSPISGHRSVSWYQQTPGQGLQFLFEYFSETQRNKGNFPGRFSGRQFSNSRSEMNVSTLELGDSALYLCASSLVAGDQPQHFGDGTRLSIL.

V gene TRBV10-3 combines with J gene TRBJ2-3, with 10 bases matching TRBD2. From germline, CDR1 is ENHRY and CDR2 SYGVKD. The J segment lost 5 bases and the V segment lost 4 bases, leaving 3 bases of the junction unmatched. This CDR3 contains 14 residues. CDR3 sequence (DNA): TGTGCCATCAGTGGCGGGACTAGCGAAGATACGCAGTATTTT. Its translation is CAISGGTSEDTQYF.

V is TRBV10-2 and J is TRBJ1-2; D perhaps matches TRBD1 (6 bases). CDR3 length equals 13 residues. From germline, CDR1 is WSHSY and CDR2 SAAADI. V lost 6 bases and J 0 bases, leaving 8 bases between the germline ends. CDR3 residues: CASRRGSNYGYTF. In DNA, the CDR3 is TGCGCCAGCAGAAGGGGGTCTAACTATGGCTACACCTTC.

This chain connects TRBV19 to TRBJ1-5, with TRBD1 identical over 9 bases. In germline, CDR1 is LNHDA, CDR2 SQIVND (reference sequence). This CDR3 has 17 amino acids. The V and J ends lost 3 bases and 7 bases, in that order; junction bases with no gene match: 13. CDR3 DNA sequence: TGTGCCAGTAGTATCCCCCGGACAGGGGAGGGTTGGCAGCCCCAGCATTTT. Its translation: CASSIPRTGEGWQPQHF.

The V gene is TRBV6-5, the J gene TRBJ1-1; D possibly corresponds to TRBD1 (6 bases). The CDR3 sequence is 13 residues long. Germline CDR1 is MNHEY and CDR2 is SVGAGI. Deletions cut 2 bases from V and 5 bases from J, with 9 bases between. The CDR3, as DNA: TGTGCCAGCAGTTACGTCAGGGGAACTGAAGCTTTCTTT. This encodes CASSYVRGTEAFF.

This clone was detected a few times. Written as DNA, the CDR3 is TGTGCCAGCAGCTTAGCCCACAGCTCCTACGAGCAGTACTTC. It encodes CASSLAHSSYEQYF. This chain connects TRBV7-8 to TRBJ2-7; D not certain. The length of the CDR3 is 14 residues. Trimming took off 0 bases at V and 0 bases at J, with 6 bases between the two ends. Germline V gene data show CDR1 as SGHVS and CDR2 as FQNEAQ.

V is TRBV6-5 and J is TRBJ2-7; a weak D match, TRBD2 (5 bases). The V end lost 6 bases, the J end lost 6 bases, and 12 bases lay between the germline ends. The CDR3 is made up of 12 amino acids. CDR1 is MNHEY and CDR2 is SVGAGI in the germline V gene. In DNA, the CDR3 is TGTGCCAGCAGCCGGACTTCGGGCGAGCAGTACTTC. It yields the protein CASSRTSGEQYF.

CDR3 amino acids: CAWSVGQANTGELFF. CDR3 nucleotides: TGTGCCTGGAGTGTGGGTCAGGCGAACACCGGGGAGCTGTTTTTT. The V call is TRBV30, the J call TRBJ2-2; D remains unclear. Trimming removed 0 bases from V and 0 bases from J, with 8 bases in between. Germline V lookup: CDR1 GTSNPN, CDR2 SVGIG (reference sequence). This CDR3 spans 15 amino acids. Combining the CDR3 with reference TRBV30 and TRBJ2-2 gives the whole variable domain SQTIHQWPATLVQPVGSPLSLECTVEGTSNPNLYWYRQAAGRGLQLLFYSVGIGQISSEVPQNLSASRPQDRQFILSSKKLLLSDSGFYLCAWSVGQANTGELFFGEGSRLTVL.

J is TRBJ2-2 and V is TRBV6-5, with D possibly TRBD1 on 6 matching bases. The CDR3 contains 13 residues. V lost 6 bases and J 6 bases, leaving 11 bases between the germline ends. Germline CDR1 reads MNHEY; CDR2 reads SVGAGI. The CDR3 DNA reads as TGTGCCAGCAGCAGGACAGCCGCCGGGGAGCTGTTTTTT. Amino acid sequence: CASSRTAAGELFF.

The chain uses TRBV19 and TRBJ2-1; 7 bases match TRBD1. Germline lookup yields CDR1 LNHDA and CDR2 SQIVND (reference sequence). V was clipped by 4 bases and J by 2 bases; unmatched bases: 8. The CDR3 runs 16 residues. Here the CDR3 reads CASSKLSQGAYNEQFF. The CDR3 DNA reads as TGTGCCAGTAGTAAACTCTCGCAGGGGGCCTACAATGAGCAGTTCTTC. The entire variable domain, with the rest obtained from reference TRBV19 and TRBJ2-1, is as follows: DGGITQSPKYLFRKEGQNVTLSCEQNLNHDAMYWYRQDPGQGLRLIYYSQIVNDFQKGDIAEGYSVSREKKESFPLTVTSAQKNPTAFYLCASSKLSQGAYNEQFFGPGTRLTVL.

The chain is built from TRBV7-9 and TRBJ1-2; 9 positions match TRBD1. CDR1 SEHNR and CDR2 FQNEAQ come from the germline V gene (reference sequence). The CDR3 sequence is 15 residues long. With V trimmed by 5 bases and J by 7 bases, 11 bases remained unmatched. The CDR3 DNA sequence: TGTGCCAGCAGCCCGACAGGGGGAATCCGTCGTGGCTACACCTTC. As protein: CASSPTGGIRRGYTF.

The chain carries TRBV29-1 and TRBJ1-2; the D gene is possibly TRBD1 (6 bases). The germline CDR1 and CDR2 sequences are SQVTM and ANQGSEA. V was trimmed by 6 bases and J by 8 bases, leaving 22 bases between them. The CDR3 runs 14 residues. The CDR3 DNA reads TGCAGCGTAGATCGACAGGAGTCGTTTTGGGGCTACACCTTC. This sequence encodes CSVDRQESFWGYTF.

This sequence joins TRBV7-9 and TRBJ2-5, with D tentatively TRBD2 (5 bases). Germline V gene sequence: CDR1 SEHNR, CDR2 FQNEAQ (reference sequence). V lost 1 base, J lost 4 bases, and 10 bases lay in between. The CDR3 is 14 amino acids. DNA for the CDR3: TGTGCCAGCAGCTTAGGGTCGGGGTCAGAGACCCAGTACTTC. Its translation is CASSLGSGSETQYF.